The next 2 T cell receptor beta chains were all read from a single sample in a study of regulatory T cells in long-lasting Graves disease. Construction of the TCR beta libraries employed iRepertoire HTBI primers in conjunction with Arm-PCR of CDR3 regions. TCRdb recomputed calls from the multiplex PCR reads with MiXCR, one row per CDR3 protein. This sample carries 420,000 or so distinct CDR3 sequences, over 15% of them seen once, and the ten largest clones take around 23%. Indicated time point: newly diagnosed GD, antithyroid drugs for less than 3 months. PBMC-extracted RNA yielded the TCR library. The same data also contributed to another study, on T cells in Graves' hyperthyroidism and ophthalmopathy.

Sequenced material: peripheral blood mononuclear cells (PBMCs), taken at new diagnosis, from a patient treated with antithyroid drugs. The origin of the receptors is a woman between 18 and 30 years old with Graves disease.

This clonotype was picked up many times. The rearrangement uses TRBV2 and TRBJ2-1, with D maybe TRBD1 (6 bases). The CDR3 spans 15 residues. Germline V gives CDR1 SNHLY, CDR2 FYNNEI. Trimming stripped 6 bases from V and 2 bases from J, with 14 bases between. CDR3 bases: TGTGCCAGCAGAAATACTAGGGGGACCTACAATGAGCAGTTCTTC. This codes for CASRNTRGTYNEQFF.

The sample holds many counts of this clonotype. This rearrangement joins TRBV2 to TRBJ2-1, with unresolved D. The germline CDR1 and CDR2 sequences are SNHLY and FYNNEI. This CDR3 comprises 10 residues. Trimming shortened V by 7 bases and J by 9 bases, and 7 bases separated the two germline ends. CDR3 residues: CASTSAEQFF. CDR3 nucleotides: TGTGCCAGCACGTCGGCTGAGCAGTTCTTC.